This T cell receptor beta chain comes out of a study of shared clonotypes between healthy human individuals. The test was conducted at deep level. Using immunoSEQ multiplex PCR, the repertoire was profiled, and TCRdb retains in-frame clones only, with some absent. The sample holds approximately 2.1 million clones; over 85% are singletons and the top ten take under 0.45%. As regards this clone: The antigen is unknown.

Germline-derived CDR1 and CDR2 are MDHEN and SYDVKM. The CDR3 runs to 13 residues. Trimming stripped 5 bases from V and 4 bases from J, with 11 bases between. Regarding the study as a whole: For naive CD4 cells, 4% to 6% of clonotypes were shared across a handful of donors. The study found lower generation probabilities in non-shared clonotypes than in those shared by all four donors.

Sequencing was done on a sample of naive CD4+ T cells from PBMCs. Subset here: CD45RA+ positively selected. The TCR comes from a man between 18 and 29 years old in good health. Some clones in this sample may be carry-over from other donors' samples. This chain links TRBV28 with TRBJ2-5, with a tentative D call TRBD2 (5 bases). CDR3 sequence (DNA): TGTGCCAGCAGTCTGTCGGGGTTAGAGACCCAGTACTTC. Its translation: CASSLSGLETQYF.